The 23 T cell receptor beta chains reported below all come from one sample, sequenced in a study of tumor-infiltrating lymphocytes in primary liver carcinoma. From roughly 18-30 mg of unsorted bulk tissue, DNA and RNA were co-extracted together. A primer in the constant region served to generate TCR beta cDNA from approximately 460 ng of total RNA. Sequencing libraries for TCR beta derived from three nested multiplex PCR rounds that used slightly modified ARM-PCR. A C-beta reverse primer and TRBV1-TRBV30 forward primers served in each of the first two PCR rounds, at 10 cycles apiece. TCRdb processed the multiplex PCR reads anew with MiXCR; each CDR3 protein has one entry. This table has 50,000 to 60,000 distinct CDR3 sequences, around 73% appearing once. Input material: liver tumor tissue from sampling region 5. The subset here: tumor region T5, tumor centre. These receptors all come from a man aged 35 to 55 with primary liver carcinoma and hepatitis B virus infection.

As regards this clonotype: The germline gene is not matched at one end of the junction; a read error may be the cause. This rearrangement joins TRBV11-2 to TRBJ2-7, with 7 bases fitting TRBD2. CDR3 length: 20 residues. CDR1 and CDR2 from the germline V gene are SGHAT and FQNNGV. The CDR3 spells CANSLREGRTSGLISYEQYF. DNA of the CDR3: TGTGCCAACAGCTTGAGGGAGGGGAGGACTAGTGGGCTCATCTCCTACGAGCAGTACTTC.

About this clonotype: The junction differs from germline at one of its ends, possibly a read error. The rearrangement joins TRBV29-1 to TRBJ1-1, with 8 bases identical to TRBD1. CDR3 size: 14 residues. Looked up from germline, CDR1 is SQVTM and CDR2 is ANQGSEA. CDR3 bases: TGCTGCGTTGAAGAATGGACAGGGAGGATTGAAGCTTTCTTT. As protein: CCVEEWTGRIEAFF.

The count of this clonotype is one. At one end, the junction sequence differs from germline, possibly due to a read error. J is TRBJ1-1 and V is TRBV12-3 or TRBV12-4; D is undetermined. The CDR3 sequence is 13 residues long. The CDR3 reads CARSFKSATEAFF. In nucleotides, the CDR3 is TGTGCCAGGAGTTTCAAAAGCGCCACTGAAGCTTTCTTT.

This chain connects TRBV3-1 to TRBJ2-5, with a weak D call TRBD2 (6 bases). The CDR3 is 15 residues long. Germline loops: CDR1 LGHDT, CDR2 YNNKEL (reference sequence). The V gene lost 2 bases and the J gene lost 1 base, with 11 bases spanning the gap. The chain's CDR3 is CASSQLGGTQETQYF. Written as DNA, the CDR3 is TGTGCCAGCAGCCAACTCGGCGGGACCCAAGAGACCCAGTACTTC.

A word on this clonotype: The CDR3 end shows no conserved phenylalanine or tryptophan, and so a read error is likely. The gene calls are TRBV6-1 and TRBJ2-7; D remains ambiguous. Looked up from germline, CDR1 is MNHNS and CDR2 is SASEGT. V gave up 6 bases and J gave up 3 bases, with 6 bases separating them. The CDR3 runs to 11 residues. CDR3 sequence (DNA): TGTGCCAGCAGCGGAGTCTACGAGCAGTACCTC. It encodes CASSGVYEQYL.

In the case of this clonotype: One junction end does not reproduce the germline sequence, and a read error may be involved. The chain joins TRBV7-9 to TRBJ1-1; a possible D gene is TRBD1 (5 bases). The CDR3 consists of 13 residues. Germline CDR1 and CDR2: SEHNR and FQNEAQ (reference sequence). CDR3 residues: CAGSLGVETEAFF. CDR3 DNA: TGTGCCGGCAGCTTAGGGGTAGAGACTGAGGCTTTCTTT. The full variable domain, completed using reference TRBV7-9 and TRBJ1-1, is DTGVSQNPRHKITKRGQNVTFRCDPISEHNRLYWYRQTLGQGPEFLTYFQNEAQLEKSRLLSDRFSAERPKGSFSTLEIQRTEQGDSAMYLCAGSLGVETEAFFGQGTRLTVV.

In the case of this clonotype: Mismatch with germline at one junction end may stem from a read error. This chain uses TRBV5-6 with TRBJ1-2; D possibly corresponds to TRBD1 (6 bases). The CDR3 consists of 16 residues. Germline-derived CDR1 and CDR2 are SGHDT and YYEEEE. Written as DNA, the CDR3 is TGTGCCAGTTGCTCCCGCGACAGGATCGTCAACTATGGTTACACCTTC. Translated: CASCSRDRIVNYGYTF.

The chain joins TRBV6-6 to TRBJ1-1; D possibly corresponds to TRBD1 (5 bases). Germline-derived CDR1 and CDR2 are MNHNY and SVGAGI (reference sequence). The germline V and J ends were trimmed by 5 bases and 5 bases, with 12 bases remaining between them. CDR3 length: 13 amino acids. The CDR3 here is CASSTWGTTEAFF. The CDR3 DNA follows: TGTGCCAGCAGTACATGGGGCACTACTGAAGCTTTCTTT.

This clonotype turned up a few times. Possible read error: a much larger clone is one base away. CDR3 sequence: CASNPSAGVHNEQLF. CDR3 bases: TGTGCCAGCAACCCCTCAGCGGGAGTTCACAATGAGCAGCTCTTC. V usage is TRBV2 and J usage is TRBJ2-1, with 8 nucleotides matching TRBD2. CDR1 is SNHLY, CDR2 FYNNEI, per germline. The CDR3 contains 15 residues.

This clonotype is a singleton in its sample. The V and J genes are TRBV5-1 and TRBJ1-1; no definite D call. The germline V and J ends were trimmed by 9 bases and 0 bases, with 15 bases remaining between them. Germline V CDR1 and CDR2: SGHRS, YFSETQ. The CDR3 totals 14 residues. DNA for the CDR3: TGCGCCATCAACTTGGACGGCATGAACACTGAAGCTTTCTTT. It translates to CAINLDGMNTEAFF.

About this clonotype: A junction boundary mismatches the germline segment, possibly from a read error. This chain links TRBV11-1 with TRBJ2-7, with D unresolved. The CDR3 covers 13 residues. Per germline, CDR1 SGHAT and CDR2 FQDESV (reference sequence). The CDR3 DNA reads TGTGCCAGCAGGGGAAAGCGATCATACGAGAAGTACTTC. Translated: CASRGKRSYEKYF.

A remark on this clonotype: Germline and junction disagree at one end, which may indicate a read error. Here the CDR3 reads CTSSSSDSNTEAFF. CDR3 DNA sequence: TGTACCAGCAGCTCTAGTGACAGCAATACTGAAGCTTTCTTT. V gene TRBV12-3 or TRBV12-4 combines with J gene TRBJ1-1; weak D call: TRBD1 (5 bases). CDR3 length: 14 amino acids.

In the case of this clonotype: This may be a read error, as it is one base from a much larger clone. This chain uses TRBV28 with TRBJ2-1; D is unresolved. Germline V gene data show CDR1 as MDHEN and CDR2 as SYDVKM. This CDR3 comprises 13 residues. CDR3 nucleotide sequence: TGTGCCGGCAGTTTAAGTCCATTTAATGAGCAGTTCTTC. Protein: CAGSLSPFNEQFF.

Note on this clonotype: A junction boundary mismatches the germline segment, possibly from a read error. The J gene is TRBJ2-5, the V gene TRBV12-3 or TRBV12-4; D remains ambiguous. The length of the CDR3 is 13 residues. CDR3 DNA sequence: TGCGCCAGCAACGGAAGCGCGACAGAGACCCAGTACTTC. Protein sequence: CASNGSATETQYF.

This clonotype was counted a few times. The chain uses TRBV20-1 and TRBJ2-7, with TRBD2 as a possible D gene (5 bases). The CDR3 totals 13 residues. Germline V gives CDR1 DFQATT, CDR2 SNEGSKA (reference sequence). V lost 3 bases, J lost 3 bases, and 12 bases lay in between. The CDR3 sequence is CSASGPSYYEQYF. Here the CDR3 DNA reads TGCAGTGCTAGCGGGCCTAGCTACTACGAGCAGTACTTC.

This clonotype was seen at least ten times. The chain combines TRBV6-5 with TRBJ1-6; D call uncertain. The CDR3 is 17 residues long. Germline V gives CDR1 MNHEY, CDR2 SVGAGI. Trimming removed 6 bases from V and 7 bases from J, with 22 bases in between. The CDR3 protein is CASSSPSRGLSNSPLHF. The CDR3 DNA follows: TGTGCCAGCAGCTCCCCGTCGCGCGGGCTTTCGAATTCACCCCTCCACTTT.

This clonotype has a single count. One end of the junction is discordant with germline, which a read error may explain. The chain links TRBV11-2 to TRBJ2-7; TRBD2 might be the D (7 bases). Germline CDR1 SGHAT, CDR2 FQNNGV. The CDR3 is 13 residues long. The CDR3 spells CGSSPNQRGRGYF. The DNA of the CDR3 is TGTGGCAGCAGCCCAAATCAACGGGGGAGGGGGTATTTC.

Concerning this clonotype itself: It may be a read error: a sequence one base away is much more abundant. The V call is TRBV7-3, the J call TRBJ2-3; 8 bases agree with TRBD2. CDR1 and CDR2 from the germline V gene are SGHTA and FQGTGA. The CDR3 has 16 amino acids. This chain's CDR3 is CASSDQREMGPDTRYF. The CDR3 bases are TGTGCCAGCAGCGATCAGCGGGAGATGGGTCCAGATACGCGGTATTTT.

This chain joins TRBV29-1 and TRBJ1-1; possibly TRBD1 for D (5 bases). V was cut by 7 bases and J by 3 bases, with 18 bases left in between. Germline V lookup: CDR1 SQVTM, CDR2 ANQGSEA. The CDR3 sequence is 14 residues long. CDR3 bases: TGCAGCGGCCGTCAGGGTGGGGAGGACACTGAAGCTTTCTTT. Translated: CSGRQGGEDTEAFF.

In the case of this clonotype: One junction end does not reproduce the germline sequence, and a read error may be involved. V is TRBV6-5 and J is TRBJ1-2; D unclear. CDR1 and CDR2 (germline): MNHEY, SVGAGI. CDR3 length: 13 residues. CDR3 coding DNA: TGTGACAGCATCCTCAGTCGGGGCTATGGCTACACCTTC. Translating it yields CDSILSRGYGYTF.

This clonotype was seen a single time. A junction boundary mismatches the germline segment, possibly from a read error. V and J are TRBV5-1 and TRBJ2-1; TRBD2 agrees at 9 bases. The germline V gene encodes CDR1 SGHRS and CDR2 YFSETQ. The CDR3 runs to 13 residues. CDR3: CSSNSTGLAEQFF. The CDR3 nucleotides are TGCTCCAGCAACTCGACGGGACTAGCTGAGCAGTTCTTC.

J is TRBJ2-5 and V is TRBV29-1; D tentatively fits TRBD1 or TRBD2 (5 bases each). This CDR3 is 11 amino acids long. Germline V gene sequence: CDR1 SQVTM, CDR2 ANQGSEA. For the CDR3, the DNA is TGCGGGGGAAATGCAGTGGGTATCCAGTACTTC. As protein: CGGNAVGIQYF.

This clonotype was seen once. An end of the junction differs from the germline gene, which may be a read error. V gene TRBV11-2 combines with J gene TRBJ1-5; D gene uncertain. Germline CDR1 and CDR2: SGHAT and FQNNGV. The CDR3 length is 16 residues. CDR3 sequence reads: CANSLGDTGWAQPKHF. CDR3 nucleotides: TGTGCCAACAGCTTGGGAGACACGGGTTGGGCTCAGCCCAAGCATTTT.